Here is one T cell receptor beta chain with its context. The antigen this receptor binds is unknown. Base qualities were left out, and no much larger clone turns up one base away. Collaborating institutions collected whole blood in K2EDTA tubes following their own protocols. For TCRbeta analysis, collaborator samples were shipped as frozen whole blood, as isolated PBMCs, or as DNA extracted from either sample type. This sample was included in a study of blood T cell repertoires in COVID-19 (dated by TCRdb to 2018 to 2020). Regarding the complete study: Samples from collaborators originated in the United States, Italy and Spain and spanned both the acute and convalescent phases of COVID-19. The prospective study material was composed of cDNA or gDNA derived from T cells, B-cell-depleted T cells, or PBMCs. The dataset comprised deeply sampled blood TCRbeta repertoires from subjects exposed to, actively infected with, or recovered from COVID-19. The repertoires were made available in a free public database intended to serve as a resource for research on the immune response to SARS-CoV-2. Samples were obtained from the ongoing ImmuneRACE study (first 160 participants) and from over 1,000 subjects provided by 6 global collaborators. Nearly every sample came with metadata listing a de-identified subject ID, COVID-19 status, age in years and sex. Where available, HLA class I and class II types were taken from metadata supplied by the sample provider and were not determined by assay-based typing. General findings and caveats noted by the study authors: The amount of clinical and demographic metadata varied by source and participant and was provided uncurated.

The junction shows trimming of 5 bases on V and 6 bases on J, and the gene matches do not reach 13 bases of it. Looking up the germline V gene (reference sequence) yields CDR1 PRHDT and CDR2 FYEKMQ. The cysteine opens and the phenylalanine closes a CDR3 of 16 amino acids. The only DNA kept is the CDR3, 48 bases in frame from the first base. TCRbeta CDR3 regions were amplified from genomic DNA using the immunoSEQ Assay, a bias-controlled multiplex PCR. The authors' pipeline ran thus. Nucleated cell counts per sample were estimated from amplification of reference gene primers within the assay. To quantify the absolute abundance of each unique TCRbeta CDR3 rearrangement, sequence reads were collapsed and filtered. For each sample, productive Simpson clonality was calculated by taking the square root of Simpson's diversity index across productive rearrangements. This immuneACCESS table, as held by TCRdb, lists in-frame sequences with V and J called but not all clones. Of the missing ones, under half trace to an unresolved V gene in checked studies; the others have no known cause. V and J calls and clone size are copied from that table; D and trimming were computed from the DNA. The sample table holds some 130,000 clones, of which roughly 85% were seen once. 4.3% of the sample goes to the ten largest clones.

This receptor was identified in a human donor in a cohort sampled during active COVID-19. Sequencing was done on a sample of peripheral blood. The sequence joins TRBV13 to TRBJ1-5; a stretch of 7 junction bases matches TRBD1. The CDR3 region has the sequence CASSEWWGHRGQPQHF. The DNA is TGTGCCAGCAGCGAATGGTGGGGACACAGGGGTCAGCCCCAGCATTTT.